A selection of T cell receptor beta chains follows, all from one sample in a study of T cells after posttransplantation cyclophosphamide. Measured with immunoSEQ multiplex PCR; TCRdb has only the in-frame clones, and not every one. The sample contains 35,000 to 55,000 clones, none of them singletons. Sequencing was done on a sample of PBMCs. These receptors originate from a man aged 40-50 years in good health, CMV-negative, and a related stem cell transplant donor. The CDR3 runs from the conserved cysteine through the conserved F or W. A D gene is named only where the DNA matches it firmly. Some rows mark clone size as missing; the rest say once, few, many or name a class of expanded clone.

j_call: TRBJ2-2; d_call: -; cdr3_length: 12; clone_size: many; v_call: TRBV9; cdr3_nt: TGTGCCAGCAGAGGGGAAGGCGGGGAGCTGTTTTTT; cdr3_aa: CASRGEGGELFF
j_call: TRBJ1-4; d_call: -; cdr3_length: 18; clone_size: many; v_call: TRBV18; cdr3_nt: TGTGCCAGCTCACCAGACCAAGCCTCGGGGGGAACTAATGAAAAACTGTTTTTT; cdr3_aa: CASSPDQASGGTNEKLFF
j_call: TRBJ1-1; d_call: -; cdr3_length: 14; clone_size: many; v_call: TRBV6-1; cdr3_nt: TGTGCCAGCGTAGAACAGTCTATGAACACTGAAGCTTTCTTT; cdr3_aa: CASVEQSMNTEAFF
j_call: TRBJ2-1; d_call: TRBD2; cdr3_length: 14; clone_size: many; v_call: TRBV6-1; cdr3_nt: TGTGCCAGCAGATCTAGCGGGAGGGGCAATGAGCAGTTCTTC; cdr3_aa: CASRSSGRGNEQFF
j_call: TRBJ2-1; d_call: TRBD1; cdr3_length: 14; clone_size: many; v_call: TRBV19; cdr3_nt: TGTGCCTCACAGCCCCGGGACAGGTACAATGAGCAGTTCTTC; cdr3_aa: CASQPRDRYNEQFF
j_call: TRBJ1-6; d_call: -; cdr3_length: 13; clone_size: few; v_call: TRBV28; cdr3_nt: TGTGCCAGCAGCGGGCAGGGAAATTCACCCCTCCACTTT; cdr3_aa: CASSGQGNSPLHF
j_call: TRBJ2-5; d_call: -; cdr3_length: 13; clone_size: many; v_call: TRBV19; cdr3_nt: TGTGCCAGTAGTATAGTTGAGGGAGAGACCCAGTACTTC; cdr3_aa: CASSIVEGETQYF
j_call: TRBJ1-5; d_call: -; cdr3_length: 15; clone_size: many; v_call: TRBV10-3; cdr3_nt: TGTGCCATCAGTGATACGGGAGGGGGGACTCAGCCCCAGCATTTT; cdr3_aa: CAISDTGGGTQPQHF
j_call: TRBJ1-2; d_call: TRBD1; cdr3_length: 17; clone_size: many; v_call: TRBV7-9; cdr3_nt: TGTGCCAGCAGCTTAGGTGCTGGGACAGATCAAATCTATGGCTACACCTTC; cdr3_aa: CASSLGAGTDQIYGYTF
j_call: TRBJ1-2; d_call: TRBD1; cdr3_length: 13; clone_size: few; v_call: TRBV5-1; cdr3_nt: TGCGCCAGCAGCTCCCAGGGGGACTATGGCTACACCTTC; cdr3_aa: CASSSQGDYGYTF
j_call: TRBJ2-3; d_call: -; cdr3_length: 12; clone_size: many; v_call: TRBV29-1; cdr3_nt: TGCAGCGTTGACGTTAGCACAGATACGCAGTATTTT; cdr3_aa: CSVDVSTDTQYF
j_call: TRBJ2-2; d_call: TRBD1; cdr3_length: 15; clone_size: few; v_call: TRBV27; cdr3_nt: TGTGCCAGCAGTAACCGGGACAGATCGACCGGGGAGCTGTTTTTT; cdr3_aa: CASSNRDRSTGELFF
j_call: TRBJ1-2; d_call: TRBD1; cdr3_length: 14; clone_size: many; v_call: TRBV15; cdr3_nt: TGTGCCACCAGCAGAGAAGACAGGGCGTATGGCTACACCTTC; cdr3_aa: CATSREDRAYGYTF
j_call: TRBJ2-2; d_call: TRBD2; cdr3_length: 15; clone_size: few; v_call: TRBV9; cdr3_nt: TGTGCCAGCAGCGTGGGACTAGTTTCCAGCGGGGAGCTGTTTTTT; cdr3_aa: CASSVGLVSSGELFF
j_call: TRBJ2-7; d_call: -; cdr3_length: 16; clone_size: many; v_call: TRBV18; cdr3_nt: TGTGCCAGCTCACCCTCCTGGCTAGCCCTCTCCTACGAGCAGTACTTC; cdr3_aa: CASSPSWLALSYEQYF
j_call: TRBJ2-2; d_call: TRBD2; cdr3_length: 14; clone_size: medium-sized; v_call: TRBV6-5; cdr3_nt: TGTGCCAGCAGTAGCGGGAGCGAGAACGGGGAGCTGTTTTTT; cdr3_aa: CASSSGSENGELFF
j_call: TRBJ2-1; d_call: -; cdr3_length: 14; clone_size: many; v_call: TRBV18; cdr3_nt: TGTGCCAGCTCACCAAATCAACAGAACAATGAGCAGTTCTTC; cdr3_aa: CASSPNQQNNEQFF
j_call: TRBJ1-6; d_call: -; cdr3_length: 15; clone_size: -; v_call: TRBV6-1; cdr3_nt: TGTGCCAGCAGTGAAGTCGAGCGTAATAATTCACCCCTCCACTTT; cdr3_aa: CASSEVERNNSPLHF
j_call: TRBJ1-3; d_call: TRBD1; cdr3_length: 14; clone_size: many; v_call: TRBV7-2; cdr3_nt: TGTGCCAGCATGCCAGGGGGCTCTGGAAACACCATATATTTT; cdr3_aa: CASMPGGSGNTIYF
j_call: TRBJ2-5; d_call: TRBD1; cdr3_length: 14; clone_size: many; v_call: TRBV6-1; cdr3_nt: TGTGCCAGCAGTGGGACAGGGGTTGGGGAGACCCAGTACTTC; cdr3_aa: CASSGTGVGETQYF
j_call: TRBJ1-6; d_call: -; cdr3_length: 14; clone_size: many; v_call: TRBV6-5; cdr3_nt: TGTGCCAGCAGTCGCTGGGAGTATAATTCACCCCTCCACTTT; cdr3_aa: CASSRWEYNSPLHF
j_call: TRBJ2-1; d_call: TRBD2; cdr3_length: 14; clone_size: many; v_call: TRBV7-3; cdr3_nt: TGTGCCAGCAGCTTTGGGAGGGGAAGGAATGAGCAGTTCTTC; cdr3_aa: CASSFGRGRNEQFF
j_call: TRBJ2-5; d_call: -; cdr3_length: 13; clone_size: -; v_call: TRBV7-6; cdr3_nt: TGTGCCAGCAGCTTAGCCGGGGGAGAGACCCAGTACTTC; cdr3_aa: CASSLAGGETQYF
j_call: TRBJ1-6; d_call: TRBD1; cdr3_length: 15; clone_size: few; v_call: TRBV18; cdr3_nt: TGTGCCAGCTCAGATCGACAGGGTCGGAATTCACCCCTCCACTTT; cdr3_aa: CASSDRQGRNSPLHF
j_call: TRBJ2-1; d_call: TRBD2; cdr3_length: 16; clone_size: many; v_call: TRBV19; cdr3_nt: TGTGCCAGTAGTAAACCGGGACTAGCGGGGCTGAATGAGCAGTTCTTC; cdr3_aa: CASSKPGLAGLNEQFF
j_call: TRBJ1-2; d_call: -; cdr3_length: 17; clone_size: -; v_call: TRBV21-1; cdr3_nt: TGTGCCAGCAGCAAAAGGGGCAGGGGGCCTTGGGGGTATGGCTACACCTTC; cdr3_aa: CASSKRGRGPWGYGYTF
j_call: TRBJ2-3; d_call: TRBD2; cdr3_length: 15; clone_size: many; v_call: TRBV6-5; cdr3_nt: TGTGCCAGCAGGCCGGGGGGGGCCGGGGCAGATACGCAGTATTTT; cdr3_aa: CASRPGGAGADTQYF
j_call: TRBJ1-5; d_call: -; cdr3_length: 17; clone_size: -; v_call: TRBV6-1; cdr3_nt: TGTGCCAGCAGTGGTACCATTACAGGGCTTGGCAATCAGCCCCAGCATTTT; cdr3_aa: CASSGTITGLGNQPQHF
j_call: TRBJ1-5; d_call: TRBD1; cdr3_length: 16; clone_size: few; v_call: TRBV7-2; cdr3_nt: TGTGCCAGCAGCAGAGACAGGGTACGGAGCAATCAGCCCCAGCATTTT; cdr3_aa: CASSRDRVRSNQPQHF
j_call: TRBJ2-5; d_call: -; cdr3_length: 16; clone_size: many; v_call: TRBV7-6; cdr3_nt: TGTGCCAGCAGCATACCCTCCTTGTTCGGAGAAGAGACCCAGTACTTC; cdr3_aa: CASSIPSLFGEETQYF
j_call: TRBJ2-1; d_call: TRBD2; cdr3_length: 15; clone_size: few; v_call: TRBV25-1; cdr3_nt: TGTGCCAGCAGTCCCAGCGGGAGCGCCTACAATGAGCAGTTCTTC; cdr3_aa: CASSPSGSAYNEQFF
j_call: TRBJ2-2; d_call: -; cdr3_length: 16; clone_size: many; v_call: TRBV7-6; cdr3_nt: TGTGCCAGCAGCTTAGAAGAGGCCACCAACACCGGGGAGCTGTTTTTT; cdr3_aa: CASSLEEATNTGELFF
j_call: TRBJ1-1; d_call: TRBD1; cdr3_length: 15; clone_size: many; v_call: TRBV10-3; cdr3_nt: TGTGCCATCAGTGGGGGACAGGGCAGCGGCACTGAAGCTTTCTTT; cdr3_aa: CAISGGQGSGTEAFF